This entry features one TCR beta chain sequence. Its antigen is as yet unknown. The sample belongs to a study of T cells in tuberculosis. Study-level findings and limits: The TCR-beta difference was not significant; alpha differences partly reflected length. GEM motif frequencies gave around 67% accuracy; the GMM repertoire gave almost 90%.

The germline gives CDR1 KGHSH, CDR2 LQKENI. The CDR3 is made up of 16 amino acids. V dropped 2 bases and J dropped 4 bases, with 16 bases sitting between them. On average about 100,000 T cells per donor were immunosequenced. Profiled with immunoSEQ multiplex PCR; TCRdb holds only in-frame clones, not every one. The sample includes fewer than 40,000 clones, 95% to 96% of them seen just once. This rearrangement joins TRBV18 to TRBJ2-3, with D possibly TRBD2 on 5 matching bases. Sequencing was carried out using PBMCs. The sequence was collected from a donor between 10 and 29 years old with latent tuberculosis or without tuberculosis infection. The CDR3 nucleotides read TGTGCCAGCTCACCATTCGAGCGGTTTCAATCAGATACGCAGTATTTT. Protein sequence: CASSPFERFQSDTQYF.